This T cell receptor beta chain was found in a study of beta chain features in type 1 diabetes. All of the isolated RNA was reverse transcribed, so expressed TCRB transcripts were sequenced. Clones were sequenced by immunoSEQ multiplex PCR, and TCRdb holds only the in-frame ones, with some missing. The data contain 600,000 to 750,000 clones, roughly 12% of them singletons. With regard to this clone: The antigen remains unidentified.

Findings and caveats of the study: Moderate but significant shortening of TCRB CDR3s was recorded in all four CD4+ subsets from Type 1 diabetes patients.

Germline V CDR1 and CDR2: MNHNY, SVGAGI (reference sequence). CDR3 length: 14 residues. The V and J ends lost 6 bases and 6 bases, in that order; junction bases with no gene match: 10. The chain carries TRBV6-6 and TRBJ1-2; the match to TRBD1 covers 7 bases. The sequenced material came from naive CD4+ T cells from blood. This receptor was identified in a man aged 30 to 39 with type 1 diabetes. CDR3 coding DNA: TGTGCCAGCAGCCCACCAACAGGGGCGGATGGCTACACCTTC. Translation: CASSPPTGADGYTF.